The clone carrying this TCR beta chain was seen a few times. This entry is derived from a study of shared clonotypes between healthy human individuals. The protocol was immunoSEQ multiplex PCR, while the TCRdb copy is restricted to in-frame clones and leaves out a portion. The sample yields about a million clones, 76% seen once. The length of the CDR3 is 17 residues. CDR1 is SGHRS and CDR2 is YFSETQ in the germline V gene. With V trimmed by 0 bases and J by 2 bases, 7 bases remained unmatched. Sequencing was done on a sample of memory CD4+ T cells sorted from blood. Subset specified: CD45RA-negative fraction. The clonotype was recovered from a man younger than 30 in good health. The chain has TRBV5-1 and TRBJ2-5, with 10 bases matching TRBD2. Written as DNA, the CDR3 is TGCGCCAGCAGCTTGGGGCTAGCGGGGGCCAGTCAAGAGACCCAGTACTTC. Residues: CASSLGLAGASQETQYF.